This TCR beta chain was recorded in a study of blood T cell repertoires in COVID-19. CDR1 is SQVTM and CDR2 is ANQGSEA in the germline V gene. The V end lost 4 bases, the J end lost 3 bases, and 16 bases lay between the germline ends. The CDR3 runs 14 residues. Repertoires were generated with immunoSEQ multiplex PCR, while TCRdb's copy carries only in-frame clones and drops some. The sample comprises under 500,000 clones, nearly 90% of which are singletons, and roughly 2% rests with the top ten. The sequenced material came from PBMCs or T cells enriched from blood (not recorded which). The chain uses TRBV29-1 and TRBJ2-7; D perhaps matches TRBD1 (6 bases). The source is a woman between 18 and 29 years old with acute COVID-19. CDR3 protein: CSVVRQEDGYEQYF. The CDR3 nucleotides read TGCAGCGTTGTGAGACAGGAAGATGGCTACGAGCAGTACTTC.